What follows is one T cell receptor (beta chain) and its context. The antigen is undetermined. The PCR made use of 60 Vbeta and 13 Jbeta primers. Per the study methods: Unique TCR beta chains numbered around 75 million in a later analysis, with roughly 10 million shared. Method: immunoSEQ multiplex PCR; TCRdb's copy keeps in-frame clones and lacks some. V and J calls and clone size are as listed in that table; D and trimming were resolved from the DNA. Found here are under 65,000 clones; the top ten clones hold approximately 6.5%. Germline values: CDR1 SSHAT, CDR2 FNYEAQ (reference sequence). Trimming stripped 0 bases from V and 4 bases from J, with 12 bases between. The CDR3 spans 15 residues. The source of the sample is a study of cytomegalovirus exposure and HLA in healthy donors. Whole-study results and caveats: According to the study, 180 or so TCR beta chains were cytomegalovirus-associated. HLA restriction was apparent for most CMV-associated TCR beta chains in a later analysis. Rarity held for most TCR sequences, but there were some public TCRs that occurred in many donors.

The J gene is TRBJ2-5, the V gene TRBV7-7; D is perhaps TRBD1 (5 bases). The receptor was derived from a woman aged 40 to 55 in good health and CMV-seronegative. The material sequenced was PBMCs. CDR3 amino acids: CASSLAGRGGETQYF. CDR3 DNA: TGTGCCAGCAGCTTAGCGGGGCGAGGTGGAGAGACCCAGTACTTC.